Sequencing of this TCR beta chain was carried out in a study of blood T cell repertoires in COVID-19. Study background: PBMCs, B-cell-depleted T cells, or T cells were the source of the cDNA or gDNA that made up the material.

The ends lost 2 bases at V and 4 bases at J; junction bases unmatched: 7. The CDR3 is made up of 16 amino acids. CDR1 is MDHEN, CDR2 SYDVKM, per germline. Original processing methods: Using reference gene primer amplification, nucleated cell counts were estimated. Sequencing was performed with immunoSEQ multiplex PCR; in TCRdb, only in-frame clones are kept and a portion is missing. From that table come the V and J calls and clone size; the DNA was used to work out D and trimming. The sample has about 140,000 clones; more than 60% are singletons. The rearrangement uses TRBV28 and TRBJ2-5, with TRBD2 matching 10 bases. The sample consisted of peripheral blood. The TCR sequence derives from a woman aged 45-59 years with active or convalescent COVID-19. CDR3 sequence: CASSLIGAGGGETQYF. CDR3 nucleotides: TGTGCCAGCAGTTTAATCGGAGCGGGAGGGGGAGAGACCCAGTACTTC.